This TCR beta chain was sequenced for a study of T cells in Graves' hyperthyroidism and ophthalmopathy. The investigators amplified TCR beta CDR3 regions from RNA transcripts. TCR CDR3 underwent first-round RT-PCR with the HTBI primer set. Using its own MiXCR run on the multiplex PCR reads, TCRdb lists one record per CDR3 protein. The data contain about 610,000 distinct CDR3 sequences, 46% of them singletons. Germline assignment: CDR1 MNHEY and CDR2 SVGEGT. CDR3 size: 10 residues. Trimming left V 5 bases short and J 6 bases short, with 2 bases between. Patients showing uncontrolled infection, other autoimmune disease, pregnancy or lactation were ineligible.

The TCR sequence derives from a woman aged 18-35 years with Graves' hyperthyroidism. V gene TRBV6-2 or TRBV6-3 combines with J gene TRBJ1-5; D is unresolved. Sequenced material: peripheral blood or thyroid tissue (not recorded which). CDR3 nucleotide sequence: TGTGCCAGCAGTCGTCAGCCCCAGCATTTT. Its protein product is CASSRQPQHF.